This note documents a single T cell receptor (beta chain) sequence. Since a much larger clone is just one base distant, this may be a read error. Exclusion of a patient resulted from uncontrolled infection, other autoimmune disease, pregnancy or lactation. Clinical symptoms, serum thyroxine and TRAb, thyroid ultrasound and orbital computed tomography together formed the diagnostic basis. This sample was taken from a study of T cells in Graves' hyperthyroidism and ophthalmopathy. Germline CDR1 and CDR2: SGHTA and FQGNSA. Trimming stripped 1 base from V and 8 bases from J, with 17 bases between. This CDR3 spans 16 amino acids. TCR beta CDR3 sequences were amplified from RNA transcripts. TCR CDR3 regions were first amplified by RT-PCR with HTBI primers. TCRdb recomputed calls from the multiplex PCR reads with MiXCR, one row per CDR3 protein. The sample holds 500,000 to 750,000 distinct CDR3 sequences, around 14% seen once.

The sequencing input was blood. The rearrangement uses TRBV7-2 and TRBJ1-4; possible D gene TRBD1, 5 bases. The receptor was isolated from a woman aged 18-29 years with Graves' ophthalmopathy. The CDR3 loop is CTSSLGRGRAGEKLFF. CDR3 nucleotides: TGTACCAGCAGCTTAGGGAGGGGCAGGGCGGGGGAAAAACTGTTTTTT.